This is a list of T cell receptor beta chains from one sample in a study of blood T cells in healthy people across ages. TCRdb reanalysed the 5' RACE reads using MiXCR and keeps one entry per CDR3 protein. The repertoire holds roughly 1.5 million distinct CDR3 sequences, with 42% as singletons. The sample consisted of blood. The origin of the receptors is a woman under 30 in good health. The CDR3 runs from the conserved cysteine through the conserved F or W. A D gene is named only where the DNA matches it firmly. The listing skips clone size in some rows; elsewhere it reads once, few, many or a size class.

d_gene: -; abundance: few; j_gene: TRBJ2-7; v_gene: TRBV11-1; CDR3aa: CASSSLGAQSSYEQYF; CDR3nt: TGTGCCAGCAGCTCCTTGGGGGCGCAGAGCTCCTACGAGCAGTACTTC
d_gene: -; abundance: -; j_gene: TRBJ2-1; v_gene: TRBV2; CDR3aa: CASSETVYNEQFF; CDR3nt: TGTGCCAGCAGTGAAACGGTCTACAATGAGCAGTTCTTC
d_gene: TRBD1; abundance: once; j_gene: TRBJ1-6; v_gene: TRBV6-6; CDR3aa: CASSPYTGVNSPLHF; CDR3nt: TGTGCCAGCAGCCCCTATACAGGGGTAAATTCACCCCTCCACTTT
d_gene: -; abundance: few; j_gene: TRBJ1-2; v_gene: TRBV7-9; CDR3aa: CASSQGGPYGYTF; CDR3nt: TGTGCCAGCAGCCAAGGGGGGCCCTATGGCTACACCTTC
d_gene: -; abundance: -; j_gene: TRBJ2-5; v_gene: TRBV6-2/TRBV6-3; CDR3aa: CASSYFQGSEETQYF; CDR3nt: TGTGCCAGCAGTTACTTTCAGGGTTCGGAAGAGACCCAGTACTTC
d_gene: TRBD2; abundance: few; j_gene: TRBJ2-1; v_gene: TRBV12-3/TRBV12-4; CDR3aa: CASSLAGLAVGEQFF; CDR3nt: TGTGCCAGCAGTTTAGCGGGACTAGCGGTTGGTGAGCAGTTCTTC
d_gene: -; abundance: -; j_gene: TRBJ2-1; v_gene: TRBV13; CDR3aa: CASSAGLTEWFF; CDR3nt: TGTGCCAGCAGCGCAGGACTAACGGAGTGGTTCTTC
d_gene: TRBD1; abundance: -; j_gene: TRBJ1-2; v_gene: TRBV20-1; CDR3aa: CSPWGQGPGYTF; CDR3nt: TGCAGCCCGTGGGGACAGGGGCCTGGCTACACCTTC
d_gene: -; abundance: once; j_gene: TRBJ2-2; v_gene: TRBV6-1; CDR3aa: CASSEERAGSGELFF; CDR3nt: TGTGCCAGCAGTGAAGAAAGGGCAGGGTCCGGGGAGCTGTTTTTT
d_gene: TRBD1; abundance: -; j_gene: TRBJ1-5; v_gene: TRBV20-1; CDR3aa: CSAREGGQGNQPQHF; CDR3nt: TGCAGTGCTAGGGAAGGGGGACAGGGTAATCAGCCCCAGCATTTT
d_gene: -; abundance: few; j_gene: TRBJ2-7; v_gene: TRBV7-2; CDR3aa: CASSLDNRVRYEQYF; CDR3nt: TGTGCCAGCAGCTTAGATAACAGGGTGAGATACGAGCAGTACTTC
d_gene: TRBD1; abundance: -; j_gene: TRBJ2-3; v_gene: TRBV7-6; CDR3aa: CASSTPGRTGGLDTQYF; CDR3nt: TGTGCCAGCAGCACCCCGGGCCGGACAGGGGGCTTAGATACGCAGTATTTT
d_gene: TRBD2; abundance: few; j_gene: TRBJ2-7; v_gene: TRBV10-3; CDR3aa: CAISGLAEPYEQYF; CDR3nt: TGTGCCATCAGCGGACTAGCGGAACCCTACGAGCAGTACTTC
d_gene: TRBD1; abundance: few; j_gene: TRBJ2-5; v_gene: TRBV6-6; CDR3aa: CASRSGTGLGNEQYF; CDR3nt: TGTGCCAGCAGGTCCGGGACAGGTCTCGGGAATGAGCAGTACTTC
d_gene: -; abundance: -; j_gene: TRBJ2-1; v_gene: TRBV2; CDR3aa: CASSYGRRGYNEQFF; CDR3nt: TGTGCCAGCAGCTATGGACGGAGGGGCTACAATGAGCAGTTCTTC